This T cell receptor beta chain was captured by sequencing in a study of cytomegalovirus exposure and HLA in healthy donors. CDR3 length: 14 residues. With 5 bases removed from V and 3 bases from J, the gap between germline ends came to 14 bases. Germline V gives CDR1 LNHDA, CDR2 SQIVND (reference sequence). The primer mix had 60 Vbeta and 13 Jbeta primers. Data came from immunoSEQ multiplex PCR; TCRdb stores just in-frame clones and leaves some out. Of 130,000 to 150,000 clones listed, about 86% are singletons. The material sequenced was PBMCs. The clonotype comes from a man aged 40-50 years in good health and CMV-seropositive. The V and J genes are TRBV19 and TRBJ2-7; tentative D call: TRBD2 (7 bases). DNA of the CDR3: TGTGCCAGTAGTCCGCGGGGGACAATCTACGAGCAGTACTTC. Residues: CASSPRGTIYEQYF.